Presented here are 4 T cell receptor beta chains from one specimen sequenced in a study of OX40 agonist ivuxolimab in advanced cancers. Library generation was performed with the immunoSEQ multiplex PCR assay. TCRdb took this table from immuneACCESS and kept in-frame rearrangements with V and J called. Such tables lack part of the clones; where checked against another copy, unresolved V genes explain under half of the gap, and the rest is unexplained. This sample gives approximately 120,000 clones in total; 85% to 95% of them show up just once. Together, the top ten hold 0.7% to 0.9% of the sample. The sequences come from CD4+ or CD8+ T cells sorted from blood, collected in a trial of the OX40 agonist ivuxolimab. Receptors originate from an adult with an advanced solid tumor such as melanoma, head and neck, liver or kidney cancer.

This clone has more than one count but fewer than ten. V is TRBV4-1 and J is TRBJ1-1; TRBD1 is a possible D gene (5 bases). This CDR3 is 13 amino acids long. V was pared by 1 base and J by 6 bases, with 9 bases between. Germline assignment: CDR1 MGHRA and CDR2 YSYEKL. DNA for the CDR3: TGCGCCAGCAGCCAAGGGGGGGGACCTGAAGCTTTCTTT. Translated: CASSQGGGPEAFF.

The chain carries TRBV2 and TRBJ1-2; D remains unclear. Germline V gene data show CDR1 as SNHLY and CDR2 as FYNNEI. V was shortened by 7 bases and J by 8 bases, with 17 bases between the two germline ends. The CDR3 runs to 13 residues. For the CDR3, the DNA is TGTGCCAGCATCTCCGGACGGGCTGGAGGCTACACCTTC. Amino acids: CASISGRAGGYTF.

The chain has TRBV5-5 and TRBJ2-3, with D possibly TRBD1 on 6 matching bases. The V and J ends lost 0 bases and 1 base respectively, with 9 bases between them. This CDR3 contains 15 residues. CDR1 and CDR2 from the germline V gene are SGHKS and YYEKEE (reference sequence). CDR3: CASSLAWGRTDTQYF. In nucleotides, the CDR3 is TGTGCCAGCAGCTTGGCTTGGGGGCGCACAGATACGCAGTATTTT.

The rearrangement uses TRBV19 and TRBJ2-1, with 8 nucleotides matching TRBD2. This CDR3 has 12 residues. Germline V CDR1 and CDR2: LNHDA, SQIVND (reference sequence). V trimming: 5 bases; J trimming: 10 bases; junction bases outside the gene matches: 4. CDR3 loop: CASSPRLAEQFF. The CDR3 DNA follows: TGTGCCAGTAGTCCTAGACTAGCGGAGCAGTTCTTC.